Detailed here is one TCR beta chain. Its antigen is unidentified. This sample is part of a study of cytomegalovirus exposure and HLA in healthy donors. Turning to the study itself: Unique TCRs numbering roughly 85 million, obtained from HLA-typed donors, made up an early data release. The Caucasian-associated ancestry cluster contained approximately 81% of the approximately 390 genotyped donors.

Study observations and caveats: When the data were analyzed later, several of the most significant clusters appeared to be linked to common viral pathogens.

The PCR made use of 60 Vbeta and 13 Jbeta primers. Profiled with immunoSEQ multiplex PCR; TCRdb holds only in-frame clones, not every one. Of approximately 180,000 clones listed, around 80% are singletons. Trimming cost V 10 bases and J 2 bases, with 18 bases left between them. The CDR3 length is 14 residues. The germline V gene has CDR1 KGHSH and CDR2 LQKENI. The sequenced sample consisted of PBMCs. The receptor was isolated from a woman in her late teens or twenties in good health and CMV-seronegative. The rearrangement uses TRBV18 and TRBJ2-7; D is possibly TRBD2 (5 bases). This chain's CDR3 is CANAPGPGTYEQYF. The CDR3, as DNA: TGTGCCAACGCGCCGGGCCCCGGGACCTACGAGCAGTACTTC.